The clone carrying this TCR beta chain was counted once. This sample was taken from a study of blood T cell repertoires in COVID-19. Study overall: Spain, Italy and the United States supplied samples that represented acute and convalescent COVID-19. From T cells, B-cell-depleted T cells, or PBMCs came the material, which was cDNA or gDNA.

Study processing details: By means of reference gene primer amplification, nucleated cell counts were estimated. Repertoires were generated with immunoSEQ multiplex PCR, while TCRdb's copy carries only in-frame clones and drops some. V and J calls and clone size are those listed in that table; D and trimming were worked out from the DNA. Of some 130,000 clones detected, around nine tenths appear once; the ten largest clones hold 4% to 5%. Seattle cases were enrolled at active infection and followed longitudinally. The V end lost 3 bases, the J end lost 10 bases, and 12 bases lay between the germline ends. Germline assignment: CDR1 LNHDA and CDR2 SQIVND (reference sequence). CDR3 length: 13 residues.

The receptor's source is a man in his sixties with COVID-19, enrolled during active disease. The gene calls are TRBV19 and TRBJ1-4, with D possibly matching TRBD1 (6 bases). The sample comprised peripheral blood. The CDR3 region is CASSIPGQGKLFF. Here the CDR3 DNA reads TGTGCCAGTAGTATCCCGGGACAAGGAAAACTGTTTTTT.